This T cell receptor (beta chain) was captured in a study of CD8+CD57+ T cells in acquired aplastic anemia. Study information: Sorted CD4+ and CD8+ cells gave a mean 3.2 ug DNA, range about 0.19 to 27.4 ug. Study-level points and caveats: Patients and controls were found to share over 25 CD8+ CDR3 sequences. For CD8+ Simpson's diversity, patients and controls showed no significant difference.

It was patients with CD8+CD57+ cell expansion by flow cytometry who were chosen for sequencing. Everyone among the patients had severe acquired aplastic anemia. With regard to this clonotype: Its specificity is unknown.

The V gene's germline CDR1 is KGHDR and CDR2 SFDVKD. This CDR3 has 13 amino acids. The V end was cut by 0 bases, the J end by 6 bases, with 6 bases between. Genomic DNA, serving as template, underwent TCR beta VDJ and CDR3 profiling. TCRdb itself ran the reads through MiXCR, one entry per CDR3 protein. The data show over 150,000 distinct CDR3 sequences, with around half seen just once and around 2.9% held by the top ten. The V gene is TRBV24-1, the J gene TRBJ2-3; D uncertain. Sample: sorted CD4+, CD8+, or CD8+CD57+ T cells (not recorded which) from PBMCs. The TCR originated in a human donor with aplastic anemia. CDR3 in DNA: TGTGCCACCAGTGATTTGCTACCGGATACGCAGTATTTT. It is translated as CATSDLLPDTQYF.